This T cell receptor beta chain was sequenced in a study of T cells in Graves' hyperthyroidism and ophthalmopathy. The CDR3 consists of 15 residues. Germline V lookup: CDR1 DFQATT, CDR2 SNEGSKA (reference sequence). V gave up 3 bases and J gave up 4 bases, with 18 bases separating them. The investigators amplified TCR beta CDR3 regions from RNA transcripts. The HTBI primer set was used in a first-round RT-PCR of the TCR CDR3. One entry per CDR3 protein results from TCRdb running MiXCR on the multiplex PCR reads. Of 200,000 to 250,000 distinct CDR3 sequences listed, approximately 25% were seen once; the top ten hold roughly 35%. Diagnostic decisions used clinical symptoms, serum thyroxine and TRAb, thyroid ultrasound and orbital computed tomography. Study-level results: In the blood, most expanded thyroid clonotypes above 0.001 appeared as well. The model forecast ophthalmopathy, anticipating it by a median around 6.5 months before onset.

With respect to this clonotype: Its specificity is unknown.

Sequenced: blood. The receptor comes from a woman aged 40 to 55 with Graves' ophthalmopathy. The rearrangement links TRBV20-1 to TRBJ2-5; TRBD2 might be the D (5 bases). Here the CDR3 reads CSASLRQGGRETQYF. CDR3 bases: TGCAGTGCTAGCCTACGGCAAGGAGGTCGAGAGACCCAGTACTTC.